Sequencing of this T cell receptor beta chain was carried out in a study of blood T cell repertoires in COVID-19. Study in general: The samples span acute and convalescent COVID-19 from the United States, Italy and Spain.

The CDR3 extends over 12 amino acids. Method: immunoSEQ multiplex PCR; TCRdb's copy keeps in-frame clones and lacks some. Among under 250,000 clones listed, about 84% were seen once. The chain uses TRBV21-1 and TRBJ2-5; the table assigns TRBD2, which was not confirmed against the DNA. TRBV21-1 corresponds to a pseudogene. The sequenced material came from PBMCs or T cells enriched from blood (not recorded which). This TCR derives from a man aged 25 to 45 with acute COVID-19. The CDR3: CASDDYQETQYF. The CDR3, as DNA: TGTGCCAGCGATGACTACCAAGAGACCCAGTACTTC.